This T cell receptor beta chain was obtained from a study of glioma-infiltrating T cells after dendritic cell vaccination. Sequenced by immunoSEQ multiplex PCR; TCRdb stores in-frame clones only, minus some. Found here are roughly 100,000 clones, about four fifths of them singletons; the top ten hold around 12%. CDR3 size: 13 residues. CDR1 MNHNY and CDR2 SVGAGI come from the germline V gene (reference sequence). The germline V and J ends were trimmed by 6 bases and 1 base, with 8 bases remaining between them. This material consisted of blood, taken before dendritic cell vaccination. V is TRBV6-6 and J is TRBJ2-3; D gene ambiguous. This receptor was taken from a human donor with glioblastoma. The CDR3 DNA reads TGTGCCAGCAGCGGTAGCCGCACAGATACGCAGTATTTT. Encoded protein: CASSGSRTDTQYF.